The entry that follows covers one TCR beta chain sequence. Using immunoSEQ multiplex PCR, the repertoire was profiled, and TCRdb retains in-frame clones only, with some absent. The profile shows roughly 230,000 clones, around 90% of them singletons. Seattle patient enrollment occurred during active infection, with longitudinal follow-up thereafter. The data were taken from a study of blood T cell repertoires in COVID-19. Study-wide context: Samples representing acute and convalescent COVID-19 were sourced from the United States, Italy and Spain. PBMCs, B-cell-depleted T cells, or T cells were the source of the cDNA or gDNA that made up the material.

This CDR3 is built from 13 residues. From germline, CDR1 is SGHTA and CDR2 FQGTGA. V was trimmed by 4 bases and J by 5 bases, leaving 12 bases between them. The sequenced sample was peripheral blood. The V and J genes are TRBV7-3 and TRBJ2-7; a possible D gene is TRBD1 (6 bases). The sequence came from a man aged 30-40 years with COVID-19, enrolled during active disease. In nucleotides, the CDR3 is TGTGCCAGCAGCTCAAAGACAGGTAACGAGCAGTACTTC. Its translation: CASSSKTGNEQYF. The full variable domain, with the rest looked up from reference TRBV7-3 and TRBJ2-7, is GAGVSQTPSNKVTEKGKYVELRCDPISGHTALYWYRQSLGQGPEFLIYFQGTGAADDSGLPNDRFFAVRPEGSVSTLKIQRTERGDSAVYLCASSSKTGNEQYFGPGTRLTVT.